This T cell receptor beta chain was captured by sequencing in a study of neoadjuvant nivolumab and ipilimumab in lung cancer. Produced via immunoSEQ multiplex PCR; TCRdb's table is partial and in-frame only. The sample carries fewer than 30,000 clones, roughly 76% recorded once. Trimming left V 4 bases short and J 5 bases short, with 10 bases between. CDR3 length: 12 amino acids. The germline gives CDR1 SGHRS, CDR2 YFSETQ. This clone has only a few counts. The chain is built from TRBV5-1 and TRBJ2-7, with D hard to call. The source of this sequence is an adult with non-small cell lung cancer. This sample comprised tumor tissue, obtained after neoadjuvant nivolumab, alone or with ipilimumab, at or shortly before surgery. CDR3: CASSQPNNEQYF. The CDR3 nucleotides are TGCGCCAGCAGCCAACCGAACAACGAGCAGTACTTC.